This T cell receptor (beta chain) is from a study of spatial heterogeneity in lung cancer. General observations from the study: It was found that expanded intratumoral alpha and beta TCR counts tracked tumor mutation counts. Alpha chain coverage of tumor T cells was estimated at approximately 6.8%, and beta chain coverage at about 13%.

Germline CDR1 and CDR2: MNHEY and SMNVEV (reference sequence). Trimming removed 3 bases at V and 4 bases at J, with 9 bases between. The CDR3 spans 14 residues. This clonotype rates as medium-sized. Its antigen is not known. The time point denotes: sample taken at primary tumor resection. TCRdb called the 5' RACE reads again in MiXCR, with one record for every CDR3 protein. This repertoire shows about 10,000 distinct CDR3 sequences, about 6% found once; its top ten account for over 9.5%. The chain links TRBV27 to TRBJ2-2, with a possible D match to TRBD1 (6 bases). Sequences were derived from lung tumor tissue, sampled at surgery. This TCR came from a male donor with early-stage non-small cell lung cancer. The CDR3 DNA reads as TGTGCCAGCAGTTTGGGGGCGGCCACCGGGGAGCTGTTTTTT. The encoded protein is CASSLGAATGELFF.